The clone carrying this T cell receptor (beta chain) was detected only a few times. The CDR3 consists of 12 residues. The V segment lost 8 bases and the J segment 6 bases; nucleotides outside the gene matches: 5. In germline, CDR1 is MNHEY, CDR2 SVGAGI. Sequencing used immunoSEQ v3. TCRdb keeps only in-frame clones here, not all; method: immunoSEQ multiplex PCR. This sample yields over 15,000 clones, of which roughly 79% are seen a single time; 7% to 9% belongs to the top ten. This sample was taken from a study of TIL therapy for anti-PD-1-resistant metastatic lung cancer. Turning to the study itself: Median patient age was about 55, ranging roughly 35-85 years. Tumors carried a median about 1.6 non-synonymous mutations per megabase. Most patients had lung adenocarcinoma.

Noted time point: pre-treatment sample, taken before nivolumab and TIL therapy. The chain links TRBV6-5 to TRBJ1-2; 8 nucleotides match TRBD1. The sample consisted of blood, taken at baseline. The TCR was taken from a person aged 25-80 years with non-small cell lung cancer. As DNA, the CDR3 is TGTGCCAGCCAGGGGGCACAGGATGGCTACACCTTC. It yields the protein CASQGAQDGYTF.